This T cell receptor (beta chain) appears in the sequencing data of a study of control samples from healthy donors and cancer patients. The CDR3 is made up of 13 amino acids. The table lists this clone with a few counts. Some clones are missing from TCRdb's copy, which holds only in-frame ones; the method was immunoSEQ multiplex PCR. The sample lists 85,000 to 95,000 clones, around 80% seen once, with over 7.5% in the top ten. Sequenced sample: blood. This TCR came from a woman in her sixties or seventies in good health. The chain employs TRBV21-1 and TRBJ2-5. TRBV21-1 is a recognized pseudogene. CDR3 coding DNA: TGTGCCAGCAGCATTGGCTACAAAGAGACCCAGTACTTC. The encoded protein is CASSIGYKETQYF.